One sample yielded the 9 T cell receptor beta chains listed below, sequenced in a study of neoadjuvant anti-PD-1 for oral cavity cancer. Only in-frame clones appear in the TCRdb table, and some are missing; sequencing was by immunoSEQ multiplex PCR. The data show 7,500 to 8,000 clones, with 67% seen just once and 3.3% held by the top ten. Time point given: after neoadjuvant nivolumab, at surgical resection. The material was PBMCs, obtained after nivolumab (anti-PD-1) treatment. These receptors all come from a person between 40 and 80 years old with oral cavity squamous cell carcinoma.

V is TRBV14 and J is TRBJ2-5; D may be TRBD2 (6 bases). V shed 4 bases and J shed 8 bases, with 20 bases lying between them. Germline V gene data show CDR1 as SGHDN and CDR2 as FVKESK. CDR3 length: 15 amino acids. The CDR3 region is CASSRELAPQRTQYF. CDR3 sequence (DNA): TGTGCCAGCAGCCGCGAACTAGCTCCCCAAAGAACCCAGTACTTC.

The chain uses TRBV7-2 and TRBJ2-2; D possibly corresponds to TRBD2 (5 bases). Germline values: CDR1 SGHTA, CDR2 FQGNSA. This CDR3 has 11 amino acids. V gave up 5 bases and J gave up 15 bases, with 13 bases separating them. The CDR3 nucleotides read TGTGCCAGCAGCCCCGGGGTGGGGATGTTTTTT. This gives the protein CASSPGVGMFF. Full variable domain (missing parts from reference TRBV7-2 and TRBJ2-2): GAGVSQSPSNKVTEKGKDVELRCDPISGHTALYWYRQSLGQGLEFLIYFQGNSAPDKSGLPSDRFSAERTGGSVSTLTIQRTQQEDSAVYLCASSPGVGMFFGEGSRLTVL.

The J gene is TRBJ2-7, the V gene TRBV18; D ambiguous. The V gene lost 6 bases and the J gene lost 6 bases, with 15 bases spanning the gap. Germline V lookup: CDR1 KGHSH, CDR2 LQKENI. There are 13 residues in the CDR3. The CDR3 loop reads CASSPHTDSEQYF. The DNA for the CDR3 is TGTGCCAGCTCCCCCCACACCGATTCCGAGCAGTACTTC.

This clone has a handful of counts. The V call is TRBV6-6, the J call TRBJ2-4, with TRBD1 identical over 10 bases. The V segment lost 5 bases and the J segment 8 bases; nucleotides outside the gene matches: 6. The CDR3 length is 14 residues. CDR1 MNHNY and CDR2 SVGAGI come from the germline V gene (reference sequence). As DNA, the CDR3 is TGTGCCAGCAGTCCGACAGGGGGCTTGGACATTCAGTACTTC. Amino acid sequence: CASSPTGGLDIQYF.

The rearrangement uses TRBV6-5 and TRBJ2-7; 12 bases map to TRBD2. CDR1 is MNHEY, CDR2 SVGAGI, per germline. The V and J ends lost 4 bases and 1 base, in that order; junction bases with no gene match: 5. The CDR3 runs 16 residues. CDR3 amino acids: CASSFYGLAGSYEQYF. The CDR3 bases are TGTGCCAGCAGTTTTTACGGACTAGCGGGATCCTACGAGCAGTACTTC.

The chain couples TRBV6-5 to TRBJ2-2, with 8 bases lining up with TRBD2. Germline trimming cut 6 bases from V and 6 bases from J; bases unmatched to any gene: 9. The CDR3 is 15 amino acids. Germline-derived CDR1 and CDR2 are MNHEY and SVGAGI. Written as DNA, the CDR3 is TGTGCCAGCAGACCCTTGCGGGGGGTTGCCGGGGAGCTGTTTTTT. Amino acid sequence: CASRPLRGVAGELFF.

The chain has TRBV7-8 and TRBJ2-3; either TRBD1 or TRBD2 may fit D (5 bases each). Germline CDR1 SGHVS, CDR2 FQNEAQ. The CDR3 length is 15 residues. With 5 bases removed from V and 1 base from J, the gap between germline ends came to 13 bases. The CDR3 nucleotides read TGTGCCAGCAGCCCGACCTGGGACGGCACAGATACGCAGTATTTT. This translates into CASSPTWDGTDTQYF.

The J gene is TRBJ1-4, the V gene TRBV29-1; D ambiguous. This CDR3 is 11 amino acids long. The germline V and J ends were trimmed by 7 bases and 8 bases, with 11 bases remaining between them. Germline V lookup: CDR1 SQVTM, CDR2 ANQGSEA. CDR3 in DNA: TGCAGCGCCGCGGTTGGAGAAAAACTGTTTTTT. As protein: CSAAVGEKLFF.

The rearrangement joins TRBV7-2 to TRBJ2-7; possible D gene TRBD1, 6 bases. The CDR3 totals 15 residues. The germline V and J ends were trimmed by 0 bases and 9 bases, with 18 bases remaining between them. Germline CDR1 is SGHTA and CDR2 is FQGNSA. CDR3 protein: CASSLAGQGYYWQYF. CDR3 bases: TGTGCCAGCAGCTTAGCAGGTCAGGGGTATTACTGGCAGTACTTC.